Judged by abundance, the clone carrying this T cell receptor beta chain is medium-sized. No antigen is known for it. This record comes from a study of T cell repertoires in aging, cancer and after chemotherapy. Whole-study context: Patients with glioblastoma brain tumors were sampled before and after temozolomide-based therapy. Study findings and constraints: Rebound thymic output was suggested by rising median generation probability during chemotherapy in each cancer cohort. Age-matched healthy donors had significantly more diverse, less clonal blood TCR repertoires than untreated cancer patients. In cancer patients, declining TCR diversity with age involved lost richness and lost evenness.

TCR beta rearrangements were amplified from peripheral blood genomic DNA. V lost 3 bases to trimming and J lost 2 bases, with 7 bases between them. This CDR3 region has 13 residues. Rearranged V-D-J TRB sequences were amplified with a mixed TRB-A/B primer pool. Via MiXCR, TCRdb re-called the multiplex PCR reads, giving one row per CDR3 protein. The sample holds roughly 460 distinct CDR3 sequences, around 19% seen once. The TCR sequence derives from a human donor with a solid tumor. The rearrangement links TRBV12-3 or TRBV12-4 to TRBJ1-2; D uncertain. Sequenced input: blood. CDR3 residues: CASSFGRNYGYTF. The DNA for the CDR3 is TGTGCCAGCAGTTTCGGCAGAAACTATGGCTACACCTTC.